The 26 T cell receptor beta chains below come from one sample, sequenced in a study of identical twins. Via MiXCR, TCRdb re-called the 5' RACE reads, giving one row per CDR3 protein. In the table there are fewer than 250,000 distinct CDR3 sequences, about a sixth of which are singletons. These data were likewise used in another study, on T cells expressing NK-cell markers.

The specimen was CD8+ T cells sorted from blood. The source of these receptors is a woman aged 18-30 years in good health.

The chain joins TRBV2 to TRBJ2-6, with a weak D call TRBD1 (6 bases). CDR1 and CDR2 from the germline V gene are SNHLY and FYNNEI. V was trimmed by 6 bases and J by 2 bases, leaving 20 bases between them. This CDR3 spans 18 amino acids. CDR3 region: CASRGYREPLPGANVLTF. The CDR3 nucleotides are TGTGCCAGCAGGGGTTACAGGGAACCACTCCCTGGGGCCAACGTCCTGACTTTC.

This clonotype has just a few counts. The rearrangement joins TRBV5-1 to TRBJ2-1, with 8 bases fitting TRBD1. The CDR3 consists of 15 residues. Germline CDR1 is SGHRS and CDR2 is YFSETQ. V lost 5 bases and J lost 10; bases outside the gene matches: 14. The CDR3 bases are TGCGCCAGCAGTCCCGGCAGGGGGCCCCGTCTAGAGCAGTTCTTC. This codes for CASSPGRGPRLEQFF.

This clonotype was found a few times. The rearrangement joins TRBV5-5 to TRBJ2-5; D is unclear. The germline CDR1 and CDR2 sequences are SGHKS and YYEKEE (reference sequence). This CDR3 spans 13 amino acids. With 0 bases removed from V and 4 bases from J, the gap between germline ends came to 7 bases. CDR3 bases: TGTGCCAGCAGCTTGGCCAGGTCAGAGACCCAGTACTTC. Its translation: CASSLARSETQYF. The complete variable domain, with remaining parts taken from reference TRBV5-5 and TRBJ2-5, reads DAGVTQSPTHLIKTRGQQVTLRCSPISGHKSVSWYQQVLGQGPQFIFQYYEKEERGRGNFPDRFSARQFPNYSSELNVNALLLGDSALYLCASSLARSETQYFGPGTRLLVL.

The CDR3 region is CASSLVTDEQYF. The CDR3 nucleotides read TGTGCCAGCAGTTTAGTAACCGACGAGCAGTACTTC. The J gene is TRBJ2-7, the V gene TRBV12-3 or TRBV12-4, with unresolved D. There are 12 residues in the CDR3. V dropped 1 base and J dropped 5 bases, with 6 bases sitting between them.

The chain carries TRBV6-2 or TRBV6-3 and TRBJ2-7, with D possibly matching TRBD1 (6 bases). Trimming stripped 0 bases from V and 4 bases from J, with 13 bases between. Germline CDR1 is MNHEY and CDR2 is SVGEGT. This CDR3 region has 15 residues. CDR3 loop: CASSYSRDTLYEQYF. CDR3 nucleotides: TGTGCCAGCAGTTACTCCCGGGACACATTATACGAGCAGTACTTC.

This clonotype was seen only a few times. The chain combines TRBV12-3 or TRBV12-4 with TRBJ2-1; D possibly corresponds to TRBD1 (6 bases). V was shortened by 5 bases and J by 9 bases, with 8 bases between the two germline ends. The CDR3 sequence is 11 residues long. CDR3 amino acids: CASSGGTEQFF. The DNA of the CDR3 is TGTGCCAGCAGTGGGGGCACTGAGCAGTTCTTC.

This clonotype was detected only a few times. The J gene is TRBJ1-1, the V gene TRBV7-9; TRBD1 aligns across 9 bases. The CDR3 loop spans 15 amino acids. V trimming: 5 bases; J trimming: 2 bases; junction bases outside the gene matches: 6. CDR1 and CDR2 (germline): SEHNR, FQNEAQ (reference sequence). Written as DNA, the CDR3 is TGTGCCAGCAGCGTAAGGGACAGGGATAACACTGAAGCTTTCTTT. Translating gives CASSVRDRDNTEAFF.

CDR3 sequence reads: CASSSALKGQSTEAFF. In DNA, the CDR3 is TGTGCCAGCAGCTCCGCCCTAAAGGGACAGAGCACTGAAGCTTTCTTT. The V and J genes are TRBV7-9 and TRBJ1-1, with 7 bases lining up with TRBD1. Per the germline V gene, CDR1 is SEHNR and CDR2 is FQNEAQ (reference sequence). There are 16 residues in the CDR3. Unmatched junction bases numbered 12, after V lost 4 bases and J lost 4 bases.

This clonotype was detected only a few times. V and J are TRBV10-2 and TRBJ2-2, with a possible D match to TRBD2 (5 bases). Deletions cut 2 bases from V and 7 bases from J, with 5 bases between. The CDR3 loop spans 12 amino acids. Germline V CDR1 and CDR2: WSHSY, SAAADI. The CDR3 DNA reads TGCGCCAGCAGTGAGCGGGACGGGGAGCTGTTTTTT. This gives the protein CASSERDGELFF.

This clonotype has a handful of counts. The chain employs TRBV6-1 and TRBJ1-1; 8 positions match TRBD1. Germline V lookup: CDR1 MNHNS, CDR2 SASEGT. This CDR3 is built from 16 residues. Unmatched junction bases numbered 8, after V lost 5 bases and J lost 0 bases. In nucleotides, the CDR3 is TGTGCCAGCAGTCGGGCGACAGGGGCCATGAACACTGAAGCTTTCTTT. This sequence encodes CASSRATGAMNTEAFF.

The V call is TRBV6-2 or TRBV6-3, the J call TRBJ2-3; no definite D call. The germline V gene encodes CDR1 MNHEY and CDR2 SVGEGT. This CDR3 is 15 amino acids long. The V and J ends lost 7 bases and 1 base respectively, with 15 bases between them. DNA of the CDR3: TGTGCCAGCACTCCGGACGGAAGTCGCACAGATACGCAGTATTTT. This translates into CASTPDGSRTDTQYF.

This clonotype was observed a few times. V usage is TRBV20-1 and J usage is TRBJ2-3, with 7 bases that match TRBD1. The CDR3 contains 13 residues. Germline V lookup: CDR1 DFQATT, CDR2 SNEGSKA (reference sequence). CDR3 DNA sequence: TGCGCCCGACAGGGAGTTTATTCAGATACGCAGTATTTT. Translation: CARQGVYSDTQYF.

CDR3 bases: TGTGCCAGCAGGTCGGGACAAATTTCTGGGGCCAACGTCCTGACTTTC. Its translation: CASRSGQISGANVLTF. This chain connects TRBV4-2 to TRBJ2-6; possible D gene TRBD1, 6 bases. Trimming took 6 bases from V and 1 from J, leaving 13 bases between them. Germline V gene lookup returns CDR1 LGHNA and CDR2 YNFKEQ. The CDR3 is made up of 16 amino acids.

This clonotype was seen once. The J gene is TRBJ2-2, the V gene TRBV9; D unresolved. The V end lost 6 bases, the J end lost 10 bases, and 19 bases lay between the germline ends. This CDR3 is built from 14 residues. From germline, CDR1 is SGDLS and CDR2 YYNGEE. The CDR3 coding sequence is TGTGCCAGCACCCCAGGCAGTATGACTTCGGAGCTGTTTTTT. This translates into CASTPGSMTSELFF.

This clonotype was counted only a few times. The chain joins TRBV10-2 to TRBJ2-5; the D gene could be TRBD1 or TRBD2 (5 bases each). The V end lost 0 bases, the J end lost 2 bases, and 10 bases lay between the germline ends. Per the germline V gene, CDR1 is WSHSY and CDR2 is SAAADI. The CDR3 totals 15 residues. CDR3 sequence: CASSESRGIQETQYF. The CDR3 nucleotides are TGCGCCAGCAGTGAGTCGAGGGGCATACAAGAGACCCAGTACTTC.

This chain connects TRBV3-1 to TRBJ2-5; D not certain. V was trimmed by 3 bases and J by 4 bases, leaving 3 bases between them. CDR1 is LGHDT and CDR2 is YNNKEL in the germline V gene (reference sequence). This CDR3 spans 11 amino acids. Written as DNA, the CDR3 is TGTGCCAGCAGCCACGCAGAGACCCAGTACTTC. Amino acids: CASSHAETQYF.

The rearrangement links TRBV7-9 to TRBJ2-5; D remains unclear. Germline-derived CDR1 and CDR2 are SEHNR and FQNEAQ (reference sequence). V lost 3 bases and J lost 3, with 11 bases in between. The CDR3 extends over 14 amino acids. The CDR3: CASSFLELKETQYF. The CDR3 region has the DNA TGTGCCAGCAGCTTTCTTGAACTCAAAGAGACCCAGTACTTC.

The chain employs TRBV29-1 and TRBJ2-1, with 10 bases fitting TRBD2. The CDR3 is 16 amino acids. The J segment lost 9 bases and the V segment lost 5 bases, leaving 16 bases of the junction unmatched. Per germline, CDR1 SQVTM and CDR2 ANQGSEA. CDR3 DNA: TGCAGCGTTTCAGCGGGGGGGATGGACGGCGGGGGTGAGCAGTTCTTC. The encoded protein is CSVSAGGMDGGGEQFF.

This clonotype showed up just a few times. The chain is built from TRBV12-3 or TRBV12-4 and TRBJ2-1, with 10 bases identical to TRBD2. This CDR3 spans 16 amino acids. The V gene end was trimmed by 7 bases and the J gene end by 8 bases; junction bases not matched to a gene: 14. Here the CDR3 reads CASNFHPSGSFDEQFF. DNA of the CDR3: TGTGCCAGCAACTTCCACCCTAGCGGGAGTTTCGATGAGCAGTTCTTC.

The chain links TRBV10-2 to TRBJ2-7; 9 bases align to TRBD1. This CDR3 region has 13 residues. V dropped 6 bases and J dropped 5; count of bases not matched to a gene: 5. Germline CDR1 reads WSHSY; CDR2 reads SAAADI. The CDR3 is CASRWDRANEQYF. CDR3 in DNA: TGCGCCAGCAGATGGGACAGGGCCAACGAGCAGTACTTC.

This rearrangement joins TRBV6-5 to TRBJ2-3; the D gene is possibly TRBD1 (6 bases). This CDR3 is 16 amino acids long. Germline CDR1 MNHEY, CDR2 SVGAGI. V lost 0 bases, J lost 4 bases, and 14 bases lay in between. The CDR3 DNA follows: TGTGCCAGCAGTTACTCGAGTCCGGCAGGGGCAGATACGCAGTATTTT. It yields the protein CASSYSSPAGADTQYF.

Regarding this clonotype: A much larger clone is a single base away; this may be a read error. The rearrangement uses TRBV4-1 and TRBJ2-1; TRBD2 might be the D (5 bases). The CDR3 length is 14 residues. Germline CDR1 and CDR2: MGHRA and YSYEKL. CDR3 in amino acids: CASGQYTLTSEQFF. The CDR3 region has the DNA TGCGCCAGCGGCCAATATACTCTTACTAGTGAGCAGTTCTTC.

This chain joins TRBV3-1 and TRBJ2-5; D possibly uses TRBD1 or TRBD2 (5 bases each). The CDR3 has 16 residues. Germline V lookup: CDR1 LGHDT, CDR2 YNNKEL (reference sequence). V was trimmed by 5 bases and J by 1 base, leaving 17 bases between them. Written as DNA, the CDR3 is TGTGCCAGCAGCTCAACGGGGTCGGGGCTCCAAGAGACCCAGTACTTC. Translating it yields CASSSTGSGLQETQYF.

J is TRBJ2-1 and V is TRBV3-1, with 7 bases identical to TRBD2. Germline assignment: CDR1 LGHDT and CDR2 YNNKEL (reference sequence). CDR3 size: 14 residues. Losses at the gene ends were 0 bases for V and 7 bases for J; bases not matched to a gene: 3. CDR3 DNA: TGTGCCAGCAGCCAAGATAGCGGGTGGAATGAGCAGTTCTTC. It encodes CASSQDSGWNEQFF.

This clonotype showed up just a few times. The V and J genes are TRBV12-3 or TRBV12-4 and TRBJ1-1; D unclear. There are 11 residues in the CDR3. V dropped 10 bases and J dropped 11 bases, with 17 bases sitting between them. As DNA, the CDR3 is TGTGCCACCACTAGAGGCCAGGAGGCTTTCTTT. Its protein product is CATTRGQEAFF.

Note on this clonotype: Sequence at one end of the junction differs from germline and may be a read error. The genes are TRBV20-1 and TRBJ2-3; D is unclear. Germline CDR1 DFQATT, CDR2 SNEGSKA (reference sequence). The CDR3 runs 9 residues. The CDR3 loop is CSARDRLDF. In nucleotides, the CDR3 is TGCAGTGCTAGAGATCGGCTGGATTTT.